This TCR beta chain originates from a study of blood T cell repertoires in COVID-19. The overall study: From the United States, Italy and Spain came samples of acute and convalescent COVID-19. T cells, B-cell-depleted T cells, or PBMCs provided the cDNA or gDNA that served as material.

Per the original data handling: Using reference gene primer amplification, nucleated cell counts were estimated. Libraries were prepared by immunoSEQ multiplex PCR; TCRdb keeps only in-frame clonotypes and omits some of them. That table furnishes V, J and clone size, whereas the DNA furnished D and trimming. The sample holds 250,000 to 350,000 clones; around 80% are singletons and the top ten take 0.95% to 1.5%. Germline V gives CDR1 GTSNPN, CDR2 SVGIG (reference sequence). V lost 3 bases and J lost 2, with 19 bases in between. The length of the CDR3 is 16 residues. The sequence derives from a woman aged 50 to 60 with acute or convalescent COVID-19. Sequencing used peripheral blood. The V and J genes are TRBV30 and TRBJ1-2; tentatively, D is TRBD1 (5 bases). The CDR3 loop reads CAWSRWGDRRNYGYTF. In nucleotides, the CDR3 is TGTGCCTGGAGCCGATGGGGGGACCGTCGGAACTATGGCTACACCTTC.